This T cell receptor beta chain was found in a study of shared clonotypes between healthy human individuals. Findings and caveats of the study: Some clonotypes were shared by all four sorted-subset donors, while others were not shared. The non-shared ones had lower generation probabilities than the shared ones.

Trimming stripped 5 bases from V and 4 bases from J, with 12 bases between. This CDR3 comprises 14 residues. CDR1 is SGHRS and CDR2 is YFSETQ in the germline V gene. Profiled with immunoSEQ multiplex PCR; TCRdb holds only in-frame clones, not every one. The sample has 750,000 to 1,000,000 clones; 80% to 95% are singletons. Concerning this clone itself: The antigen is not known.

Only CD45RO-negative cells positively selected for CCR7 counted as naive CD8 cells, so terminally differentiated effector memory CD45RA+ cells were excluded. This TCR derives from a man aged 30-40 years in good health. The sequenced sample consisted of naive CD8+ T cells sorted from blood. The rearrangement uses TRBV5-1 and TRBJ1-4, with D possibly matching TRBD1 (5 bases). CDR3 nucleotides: TGCGCCAGCAGGACCGACCAGGGTAATGAAAAACTGTTTTTT. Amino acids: CASRTDQGNEKLFF. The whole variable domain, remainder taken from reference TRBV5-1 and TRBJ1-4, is KAGVTQTPRYLIKTRGQQVTLSCSPISGHRSVSWYQQTPGQGLQFLFEYFSETQRNKGNFPGRFSGRQFSNSRSEMNVSTLELGDSALYLCASRTDQGNEKLFFGSGTQLSVL.